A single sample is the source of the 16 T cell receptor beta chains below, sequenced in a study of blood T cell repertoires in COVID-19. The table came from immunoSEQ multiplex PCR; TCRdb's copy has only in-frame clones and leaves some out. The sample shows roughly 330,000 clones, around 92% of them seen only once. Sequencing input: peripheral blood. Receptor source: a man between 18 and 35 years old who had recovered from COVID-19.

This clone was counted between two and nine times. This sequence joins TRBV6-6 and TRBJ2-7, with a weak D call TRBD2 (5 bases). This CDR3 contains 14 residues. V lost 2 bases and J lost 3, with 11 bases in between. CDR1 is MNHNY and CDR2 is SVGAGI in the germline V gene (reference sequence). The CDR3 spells CASSYAASHYEQYF. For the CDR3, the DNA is TGTGCCAGCAGTTACGCGGCTAGCCACTACGAGCAGTACTTC.

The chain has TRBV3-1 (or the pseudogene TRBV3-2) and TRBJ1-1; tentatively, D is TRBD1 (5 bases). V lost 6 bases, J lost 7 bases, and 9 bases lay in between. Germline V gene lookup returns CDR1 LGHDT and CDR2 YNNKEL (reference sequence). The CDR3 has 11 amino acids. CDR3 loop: CASRGRGEAFF. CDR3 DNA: TGTGCCAGCAGGGGGCGGGGTGAAGCTTTCTTT.

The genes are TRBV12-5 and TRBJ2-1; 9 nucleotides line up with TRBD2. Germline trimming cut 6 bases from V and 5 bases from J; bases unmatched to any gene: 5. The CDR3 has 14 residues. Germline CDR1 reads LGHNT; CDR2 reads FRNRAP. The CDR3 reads CASGLRLADNEQFF. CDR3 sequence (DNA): TGTGCTAGTGGCCTTAGACTAGCGGACAATGAGCAGTTCTTC.

CDR3 sequence: CASSLSQETQYF. DNA of the CDR3: TGTGCCAGTAGTTTGAGCCAAGAGACCCAGTACTTC. This chain links TRBV19 with TRBJ2-5, with D unclear. The CDR3 covers 12 residues. V lost 5 bases, J lost 1 base, and 5 bases lay in between. The germline V gene has CDR1 LNHDA and CDR2 SQIVND (reference sequence).

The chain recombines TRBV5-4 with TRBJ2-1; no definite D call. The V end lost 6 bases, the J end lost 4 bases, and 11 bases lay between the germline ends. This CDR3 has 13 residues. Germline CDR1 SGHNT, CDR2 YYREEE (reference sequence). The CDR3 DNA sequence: TGTGCCAGCACCCCAGACAAATACAATGAGCAGTTCTTC. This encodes CASTPDKYNEQFF.

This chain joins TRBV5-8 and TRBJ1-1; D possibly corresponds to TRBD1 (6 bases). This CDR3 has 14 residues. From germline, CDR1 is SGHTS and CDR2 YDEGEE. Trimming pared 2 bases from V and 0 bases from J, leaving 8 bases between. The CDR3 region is CASSFQGMNTEAFF. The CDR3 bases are TGTGCCAGCAGCTTCCAGGGGATGAACACTGAAGCTTTCTTT.

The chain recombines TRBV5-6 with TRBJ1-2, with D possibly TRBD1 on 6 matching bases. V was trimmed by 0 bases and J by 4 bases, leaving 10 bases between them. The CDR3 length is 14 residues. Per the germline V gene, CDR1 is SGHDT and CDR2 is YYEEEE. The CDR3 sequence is CASSLGTAFYGYTF. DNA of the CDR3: TGTGCCAGCAGCTTGGGGACAGCTTTCTATGGCTACACCTTC.

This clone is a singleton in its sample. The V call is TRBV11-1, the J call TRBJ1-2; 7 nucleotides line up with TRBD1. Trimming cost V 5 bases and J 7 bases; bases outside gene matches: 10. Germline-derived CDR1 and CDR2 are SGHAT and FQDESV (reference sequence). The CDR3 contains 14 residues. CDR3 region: CASSPTGVVRGYTF. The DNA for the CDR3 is TGTGCCAGCAGCCCTACAGGGGTAGTACGTGGCTACACCTTC. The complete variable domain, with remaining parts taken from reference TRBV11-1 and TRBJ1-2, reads EAEVAQSPRYKITEKSQAVAFWCDPISGHATLYWYRQILGQGPELLVQFQDESVVDDSQLPKDRFSAERLKGVDSTLKIQPAELGDSAMYLCASSPTGVVRGYTFGSGTRLTVV.

The CDR3, as DNA: TGTGCCAGCAGCTCCACCTCATATGTCTCGGTACGGGGCTACACCTTC. This gives the protein CASSSTSYVSVRGYTF. The gene calls are TRBV7-8 and TRBJ1-2; D unresolved. The CDR3 totals 16 residues. Germline V gene data show CDR1 as SGHVS and CDR2 as FQNEAQ. Trimming left V 4 bases short and J 8 bases short, with 23 bases between. Full variable domain (remainder filled in from reference TRBV7-8 and TRBJ1-2): GAGVSQSPRYKVAKRGQDVALRCDPISGHVSLFWYQQALGQGPEFLTYFQNEAQLDKSGLPSDRFFAERPEGSVSTLKIQRTQQEDSAVYLCASSSTSYVSVRGYTFGSGTRLTVV.

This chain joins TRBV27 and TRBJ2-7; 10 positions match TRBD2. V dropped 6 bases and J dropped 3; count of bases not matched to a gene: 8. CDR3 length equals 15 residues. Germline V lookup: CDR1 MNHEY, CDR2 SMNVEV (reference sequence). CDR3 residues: CASSPLAGVFYEQYF. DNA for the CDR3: TGTGCCAGCAGCCCCCTAGCGGGAGTGTTCTACGAGCAGTACTTC.

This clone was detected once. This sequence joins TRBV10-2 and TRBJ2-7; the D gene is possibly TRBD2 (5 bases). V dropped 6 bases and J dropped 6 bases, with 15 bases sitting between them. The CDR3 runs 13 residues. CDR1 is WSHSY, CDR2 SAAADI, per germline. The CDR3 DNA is TGCGCCAGCAGACTAGGACCCCTGACCGAGCAGTACTTC. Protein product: CASRLGPLTEQYF.

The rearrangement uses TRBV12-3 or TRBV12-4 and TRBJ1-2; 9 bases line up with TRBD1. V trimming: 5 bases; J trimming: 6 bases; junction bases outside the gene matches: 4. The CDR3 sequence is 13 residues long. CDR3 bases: TGTGCCAGCAGTCCCTGGACAGGGGATGGCTACACCTTC. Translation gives CASSPWTGDGYTF.

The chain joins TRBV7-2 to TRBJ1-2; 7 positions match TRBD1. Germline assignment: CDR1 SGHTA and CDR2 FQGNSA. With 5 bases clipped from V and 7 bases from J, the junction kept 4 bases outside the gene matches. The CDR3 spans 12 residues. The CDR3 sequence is CASSSDRVGYTF. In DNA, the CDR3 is TGTGCCAGCAGCAGTGACAGGGTTGGCTACACCTTC.

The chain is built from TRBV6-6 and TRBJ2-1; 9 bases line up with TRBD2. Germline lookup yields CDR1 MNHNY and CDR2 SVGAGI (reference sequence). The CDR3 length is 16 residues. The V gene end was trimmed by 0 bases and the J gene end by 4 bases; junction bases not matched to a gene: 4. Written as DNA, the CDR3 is TGTGCCAGCAGTTACTCTCTGACTAGCGGTTACAATGAGCAGTTCTTC. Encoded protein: CASSYSLTSGYNEQFF.

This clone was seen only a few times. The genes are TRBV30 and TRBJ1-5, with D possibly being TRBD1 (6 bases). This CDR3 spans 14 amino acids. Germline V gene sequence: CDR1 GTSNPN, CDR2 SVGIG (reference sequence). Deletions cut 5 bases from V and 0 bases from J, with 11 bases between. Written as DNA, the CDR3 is TGTGCCTGGTCACAGGGCCATAGCAATCAGCCCCAGCATTTT. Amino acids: CAWSQGHSNQPQHF.

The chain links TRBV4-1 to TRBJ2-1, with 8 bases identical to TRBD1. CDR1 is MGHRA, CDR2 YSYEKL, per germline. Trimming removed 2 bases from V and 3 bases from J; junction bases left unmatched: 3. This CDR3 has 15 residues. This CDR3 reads CASSQPTGDYNEQFF. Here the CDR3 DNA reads TGCGCCAGCAGCCAACCGACAGGGGACTACAATGAGCAGTTCTTC.